This TCR beta chain emerged from a study of CD4 T cells in relation to SARS-CoV-2 and coronaviruses. Unexposed donor CD4+ T cells date from 2011-2018, before the COVID-19 pandemic. Isolation of CD4+ T cells took place after less than 13 days in culture. Points on this clone: Its antigen is still unknown.

Data came from immunoSEQ multiplex PCR; TCRdb stores just in-frame clones and leaves some out. The sample records some 30,000 clones, around 79% being singletons. Trimming left V 0 bases short and J 5 bases short, with 8 bases between. Germline V lookup: CDR1 LGHDT, CDR2 YNNKEL (reference sequence). The CDR3 has 14 amino acids. The sequenced sample consisted of CD4+ T cells from PBMCs, cultured in vitro. The rearrangement links TRBV3-1 (or the pseudogene TRBV3-2) to TRBJ1-5, with D hard to call. This receptor was identified in a human donor in good health. In DNA form, the CDR3 reads TGTGCCAGCAGCCAAGAGTTGGGCGATCAGCCCCAGCATTTT. Residues: CASSQELGDQPQHF.